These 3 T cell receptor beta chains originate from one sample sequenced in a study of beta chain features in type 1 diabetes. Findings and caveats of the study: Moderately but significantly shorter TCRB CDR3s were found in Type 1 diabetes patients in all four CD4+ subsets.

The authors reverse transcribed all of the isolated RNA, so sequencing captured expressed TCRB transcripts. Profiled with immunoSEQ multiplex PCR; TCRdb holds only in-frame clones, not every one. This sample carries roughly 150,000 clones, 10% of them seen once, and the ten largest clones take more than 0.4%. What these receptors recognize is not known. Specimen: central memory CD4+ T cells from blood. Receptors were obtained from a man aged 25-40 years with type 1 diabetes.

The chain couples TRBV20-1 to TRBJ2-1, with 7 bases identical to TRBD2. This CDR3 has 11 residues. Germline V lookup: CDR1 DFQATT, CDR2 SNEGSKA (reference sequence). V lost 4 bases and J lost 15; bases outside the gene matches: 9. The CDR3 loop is CSAIIRDYPFF. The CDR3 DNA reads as TGCAGTGCTATCATCCGGGACTACCCGTTCTTC.

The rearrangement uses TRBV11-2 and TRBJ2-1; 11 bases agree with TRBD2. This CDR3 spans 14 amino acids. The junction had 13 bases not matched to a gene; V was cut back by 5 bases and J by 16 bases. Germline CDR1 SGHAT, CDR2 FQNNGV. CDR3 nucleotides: TGTGCCAGCAGCCCAGGGACTAGCGGAAACCCCCCCTTCTTC. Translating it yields CASSPGTSGNPPFF. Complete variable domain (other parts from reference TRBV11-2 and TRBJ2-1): EAGVAQSPRYKIIEKRQSVAFWCNPISGHATLYWYQQILGQGPKLLIQFQNNGVVDDSQLPKDRFSAERLKGVDSTLKIQPAKLEDSAVYLCASSPGTSGNPPFFGPGTRLTVL.

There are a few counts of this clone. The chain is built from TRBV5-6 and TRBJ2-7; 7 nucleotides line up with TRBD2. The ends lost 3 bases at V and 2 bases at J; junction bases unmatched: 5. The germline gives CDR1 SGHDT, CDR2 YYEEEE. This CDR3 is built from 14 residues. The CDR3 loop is CASSSTAGPYEQYF. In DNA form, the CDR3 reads TGTGCCAGCAGCTCTACAGCGGGGCCCTACGAGCAGTACTTC.